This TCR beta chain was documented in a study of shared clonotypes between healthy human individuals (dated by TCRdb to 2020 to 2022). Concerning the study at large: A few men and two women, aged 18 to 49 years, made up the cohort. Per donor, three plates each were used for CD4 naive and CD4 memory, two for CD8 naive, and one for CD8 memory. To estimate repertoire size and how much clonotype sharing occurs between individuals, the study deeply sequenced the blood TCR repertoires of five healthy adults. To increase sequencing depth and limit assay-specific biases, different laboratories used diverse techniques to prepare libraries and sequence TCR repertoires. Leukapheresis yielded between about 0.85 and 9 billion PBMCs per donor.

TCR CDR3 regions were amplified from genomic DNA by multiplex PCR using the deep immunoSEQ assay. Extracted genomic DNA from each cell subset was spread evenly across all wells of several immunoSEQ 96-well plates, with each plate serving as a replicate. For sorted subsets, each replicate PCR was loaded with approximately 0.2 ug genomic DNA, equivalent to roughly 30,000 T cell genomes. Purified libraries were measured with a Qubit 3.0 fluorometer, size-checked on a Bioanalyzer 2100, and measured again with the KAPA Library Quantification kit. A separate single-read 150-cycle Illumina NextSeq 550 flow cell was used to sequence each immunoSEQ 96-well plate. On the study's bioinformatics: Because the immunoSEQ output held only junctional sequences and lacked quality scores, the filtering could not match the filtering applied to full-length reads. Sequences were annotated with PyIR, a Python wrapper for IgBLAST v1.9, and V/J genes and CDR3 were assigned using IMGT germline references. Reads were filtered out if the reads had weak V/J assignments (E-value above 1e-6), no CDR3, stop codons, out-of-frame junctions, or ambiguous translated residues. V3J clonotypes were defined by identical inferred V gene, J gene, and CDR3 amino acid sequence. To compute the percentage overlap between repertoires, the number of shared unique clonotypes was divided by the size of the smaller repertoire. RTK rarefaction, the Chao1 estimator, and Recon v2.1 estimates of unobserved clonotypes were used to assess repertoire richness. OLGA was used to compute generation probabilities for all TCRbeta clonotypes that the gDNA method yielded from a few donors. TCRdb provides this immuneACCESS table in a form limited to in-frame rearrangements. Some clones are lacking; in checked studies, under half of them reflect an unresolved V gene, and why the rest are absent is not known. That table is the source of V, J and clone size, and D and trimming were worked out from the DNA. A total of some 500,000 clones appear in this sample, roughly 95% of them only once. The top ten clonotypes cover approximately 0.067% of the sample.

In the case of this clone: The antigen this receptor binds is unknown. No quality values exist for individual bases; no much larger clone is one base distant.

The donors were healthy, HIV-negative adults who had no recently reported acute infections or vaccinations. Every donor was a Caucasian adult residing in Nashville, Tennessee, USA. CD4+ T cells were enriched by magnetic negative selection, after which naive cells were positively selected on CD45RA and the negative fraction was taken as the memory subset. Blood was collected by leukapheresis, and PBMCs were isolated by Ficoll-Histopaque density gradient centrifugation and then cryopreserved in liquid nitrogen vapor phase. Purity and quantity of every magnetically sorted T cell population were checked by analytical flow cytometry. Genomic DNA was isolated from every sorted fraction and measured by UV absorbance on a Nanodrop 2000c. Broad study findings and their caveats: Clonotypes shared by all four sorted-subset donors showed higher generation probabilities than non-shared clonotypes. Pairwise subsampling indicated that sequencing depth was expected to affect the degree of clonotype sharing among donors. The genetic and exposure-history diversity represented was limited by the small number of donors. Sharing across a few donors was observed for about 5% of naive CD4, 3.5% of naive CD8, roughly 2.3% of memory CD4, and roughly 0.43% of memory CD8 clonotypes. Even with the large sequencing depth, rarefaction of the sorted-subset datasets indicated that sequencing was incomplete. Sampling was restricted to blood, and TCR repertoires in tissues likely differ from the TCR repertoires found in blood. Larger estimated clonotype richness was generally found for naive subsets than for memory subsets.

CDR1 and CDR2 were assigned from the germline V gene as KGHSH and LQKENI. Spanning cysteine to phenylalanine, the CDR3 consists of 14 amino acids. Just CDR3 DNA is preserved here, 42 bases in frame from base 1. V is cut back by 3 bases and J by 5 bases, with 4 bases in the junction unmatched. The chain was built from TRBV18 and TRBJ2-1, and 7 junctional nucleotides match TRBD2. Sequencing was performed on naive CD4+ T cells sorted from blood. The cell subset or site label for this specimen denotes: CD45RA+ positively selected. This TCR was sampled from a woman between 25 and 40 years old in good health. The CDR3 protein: CASSPYTSDNEQFF. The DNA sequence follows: TGTGCCAGCTCACCCTATACTAGCGACAATGAGCAGTTCTTC.